These T cell receptor beta chains were read from a single sample in a study of T cell repertoires in cytomegalovirus infection. Via MiXCR, TCRdb re-called the reads, giving one row per CDR3 protein. The sample includes some 180,000 distinct CDR3 sequences, roughly a fifth seen only once; the top ten take around 2.7%. The sequenced material came from PBMCs. The receptors originated from a human donor in good health (CMV status not recorded). Some clones in this sample may be carry-over from other donors' samples. Both conserved end residues are part of each CDR3. D genes are given only for firm matches. Clone sizes are given selectively: once, few, many, or a class where the clone is expanded.

CDR3,DNA,D,J,length,size,V
CASSQLLALSTDTQYF,TGTGCCAGCAGCCAGTTACTAGCGCTAAGCACAGATACGCAGTATTTT,TRBD2,TRBJ2-3,16,many,TRBV14
CSASPSAGGPTDTQYF,TGCAGTGCTAGTCCTTCAGCGGGAGGGCCTACAGATACGCAGTATTTT,TRBD2,TRBJ2-3,16,.,TRBV20-1
CASSLTRDYEQFF,TGTGCCAGCAGCTTGACTAGGGACTATGAGCAGTTCTTC,.,TRBJ2-1,13,few,TRBV7-3
CASSFLRSGVGSYNEQFF,TGTGCCAGCAGCTTCCTACGGTCGGGGGTGGGCTCCTACAATGAGCAGTTCTTC,.,TRBJ2-1,18,.,TRBV7-2
CASSLAGDSARRPGELFF,TGTGCCAGCAGCTTAGCTGGGGACAGTGCTAGACGACCCGGGGAGCTGTTTTTT,TRBD1,TRBJ2-2,18,many,TRBV7-8
CASSLQVLVYNEQFF,TGTGCCAGCAGCTTACAGGTCCTCGTCTACAATGAGCAGTTCTTC,.,TRBJ2-1,15,few,TRBV7-8
CASSVTGRVGEQYF,TGTGCCAGCAGCGTTACAGGACGGGTGGGGGAGCAGTACTTC,.,TRBJ2-7,14,few,TRBV6-1
CASSLGRANTEAFF,TGTGCCAGCAGCTTGGGCAGAGCGAACACTGAAGCTTTCTTT,.,TRBJ1-1,14,many,TRBV7-2
CASSTIQGADTEAFF,TGTGCCAGCAGTACTATACAGGGGGCGGATACTGAAGCTTTCTTT,TRBD1,TRBJ1-1,15,many,TRBV6-1
CSASPHGSEEEQFF,TGCAGTGCTAGTCCCCACGGGAGCGAGGAGGAGCAGTTCTTC,.,TRBJ2-1,14,few,TRBV20-1
CASSLLKTGTGMNEQFF,TGTGCCAGCTCACTCTTAAAGACCGGGACAGGTATGAATGAGCAGTTCTTC,TRBD1,TRBJ2-1,17,.,TRBV18
CASSELAGNAYNEQFF,TGTGCCAGCAGTGAATTAGCCGGGAATGCCTACAATGAGCAGTTCTTC,.,TRBJ2-1,16,many,TRBV6-1
CASSLRAWGGVSYEQYF,TGTGCCAGCAGTTTAAGGGCCTGGGGCGGAGTCTCCTACGAGCAGTACTTC,.,TRBJ2-7,17,many,TRBV28
CASSPGSGNTIYF,TGTGCCAGCAGCCCCGGATCTGGAAACACCATATATTTT,.,TRBJ1-3,13,few,TRBV7-6
CASSQAGRPHEQYF,TGTGCCAGCAGCCAAGCGGGCCGCCCCCACGAGCAGTACTTC,.,TRBJ2-7,14,.,TRBV14
CASSYSPRGLETQYF,TGTGCCAGCAGTTACTCGCCCAGGGGTCTGGAGACCCAGTACTTC,.,TRBJ2-5,15,.,TRBV6-2/TRBV6-3
CASSETTPGLRTYEQYF,TGTGCCAGCAGTGAAACCACTCCGGGACTCAGAACCTACGAGCAGTACTTC,.,TRBJ2-7,17,.,TRBV2
CASSESRGGAGTEAFF,TGTGCCAGCAGTGAATCCCGGGGGGGCGCGGGCACTGAAGCTTTCTTT,.,TRBJ1-1,16,.,TRBV25-1